The TCR beta chain described here comes from a study of T cells in Graves' hyperthyroidism and ophthalmopathy. Researchers amplified the TCR beta CDR3 regions from RNA transcripts. First-round RT-PCR targeting the TCR CDR3 was performed with the HTBI primer set. Each CDR3 protein is one row after TCRdb ran MiXCR on the multiplex PCR reads. The sample carries about 610,000 distinct CDR3 sequences, approximately 15% recorded once. Study findings and constraints: Appearing also in blood were most of the thyroid clonotypes expanded above 0.001.

Germline V gene data show CDR1 as MNHEY and CDR2 as SMNVEV (reference sequence). Trimming removed 5 bases from V and 3 bases from J; junction bases left unmatched: 10. CDR3 length: 17 amino acids. About this clonotype itself: What it recognizes is unknown.

The origin of this receptor is a woman aged 40 to 50 with Graves' ophthalmopathy. The sample consisted of blood. The chain joins TRBV27 to TRBJ2-4, with TRBD1 matching 10 bases. The CDR3, as DNA: TGTGCCAGCAGTGAGAAGGGGACAGGGGTTAGCAAAAACATTCAGTACTTC. Translated: CASSEKGTGVSKNIQYF.